The clone carrying this T cell receptor beta chain turned up a few times. The antigen is not known. The V end was cut by 1 base, the J end by 3 bases, with 13 bases between. CDR3 length: 15 residues. CDR1 and CDR2 from the germline V gene are LGHDT and YNNKEL (reference sequence). A sample-barcoded 5' primer and a J-beta primer mix were used in a second PCR of roughly 7 to 12 cycles. Every sample gave at least 2.5 million paired-end reads containing CDR3. From the 5' RACE reads, TCRdb called clonotypes with MiXCR, one entry per CDR3 protein. The table includes about 620,000 distinct CDR3 sequences, roughly 21% detected once. This record belongs to a study of blood T cells in healthy people across ages. Study overall: When template switching was applied, about one barcoded beta molecule was captured per two T cells. Whole-study findings and limits: Diversity of TCR beta correlated strongly with naive T cell percentage. Long-lived donors exceeded aged donors in naive CD4+ cells and diversity.

Specimen: blood. This TCR derives from a man between 65 and 85 years old in good health. This chain uses TRBV3-1 with TRBJ2-7; tentatively, D is TRBD2 (6 bases). CDR3: CASSQVRDSYYEQYF. CDR3 DNA sequence: TGTGCCAGCAGCCAAGTAAGGGACTCGTACTACGAGCAGTACTTC.